This passage covers 31 T cell receptor beta chains from one sample sequenced in a study of OX40 agonist ivuxolimab in advanced cancers. Repertoires were generated with immunoSEQ multiplex PCR, while TCRdb's copy carries only in-frame clones and drops some. The sample contains tens of thousands of clones, 90% to 95% of which appear only once. The sample here was CD4+ or CD8+ T cells sorted from blood, taken in a trial of the OX40 agonist ivuxolimab. These receptors all come from an adult with an advanced solid tumor such as melanoma, head and neck, liver or kidney cancer.

J is TRBJ2-1 and V is TRBV28; 12 nucleotides line up with TRBD2. Germline V gives CDR1 MDHEN, CDR2 SYDVKM. The length of the CDR3 is 17 residues. The J segment lost 7 bases and the V segment lost 2 bases, leaving 9 bases of the junction unmatched. The CDR3 region is CASSLPLAGGFSNEQFF. As DNA, the CDR3 is TGTGCCAGCAGTTTACCCCTAGCGGGAGGGTTTAGTAATGAGCAGTTCTTC.

This clone has more than one count but fewer than ten. The chain uses TRBV20-1 and TRBJ2-1; no reliable D call. This CDR3 region has 10 residues. Germline V CDR1 and CDR2: DFQATT, SNEGSKA (reference sequence). Between the trimmed V and J ends, which lost 4 bases and 6 bases, there was a span of 4 bases. CDR3 loop: CSAKANEQFF. DNA of the CDR3: TGCAGTGCTAAAGCCAATGAGCAGTTCTTC.

The rearrangement links TRBV18 to TRBJ2-7; D may be TRBD2 (6 bases). CDR1 is KGHSH, CDR2 LQKENI, per germline. Between the trimmed V and J ends, which lost 4 bases and 3 bases, there was a span of 10 bases. The CDR3 runs to 13 residues. The CDR3 nucleotides read TGTGCCAGCTCACGGAGCGGGTGCTACGAGCAGTACTTC. Protein sequence: CASSRSGCYEQYF.

This chain joins TRBV15 and TRBJ1-1, with D perhaps TRBD1 (6 bases). The CDR3 totals 18 residues. Trimming pared 3 bases from V and 0 bases from J, leaving 20 bases between. Germline lookup yields CDR1 LNHNV and CDR2 YYDKDF (reference sequence). The CDR3 nucleotides are TGTGCCACCAGCAGGGAATTTGGGGCAACAGGGATGAACACTGAAGCTTTCTTT. Its translation: CATSREFGATGMNTEAFF.

The chain couples TRBV5-4 to TRBJ2-3; 9 bases match TRBD1. CDR1 and CDR2 from the germline V gene are SGHNT and YYREEE (reference sequence). This CDR3 is built from 13 residues. V was clipped by 1 base and J by 14 bases; unmatched bases: 8. CDR3 protein: CASSLPQGANVYF. The CDR3 DNA follows: TGTGCCAGCAGCTTGCCACAGGGGGCGAACGTGTATTTT. The full variable domain, with the rest looked up from reference TRBV5-4 and TRBJ2-3, is ETGVTQSPTHLIKTRGQQVTLRCSSQSGHNTVSWYQQALGQGPQFIFQYYREEENGRGNFPPRFSGLQFPNYSSELNVNALELDDSALYLCASSLPQGANVYFGPGTRLTVL.

The chain combines TRBV10-3 with TRBJ2-7; 8 nucleotides agree with TRBD1. This CDR3 comprises 12 residues. Trimming cost V 6 bases and J 5 bases; bases outside gene matches: 3. Germline V gene lookup returns CDR1 ENHRY and CDR2 SYGVKD. The CDR3 coding sequence is TGTGCCATCAGGGACAGGGACGACGAGCAGTACTTC. Amino acid sequence: CAIRDRDDEQYF.

J is TRBJ2-3 and V is TRBV5-1; 7 bases map to TRBD1. The junction had 8 bases not matched to a gene; V was cut back by 4 bases and J by 3 bases. The CDR3 has 15 residues. Germline CDR1 is SGHRS and CDR2 is YFSETQ. The CDR3 sequence: CASSPQGSTTDTQYF. The CDR3 DNA is TGCGCCAGCAGCCCACAGGGGAGCACGACAGATACGCAGTATTTT.

The chain links TRBV6-5 to TRBJ1-1; unclear D gene. CDR1 MNHEY and CDR2 SVGAGI come from the germline V gene. The CDR3 is made up of 13 amino acids. V gave up 6 bases and J gave up 1 base, with 9 bases separating them. This CDR3 is CASSLMANTEAFF. The CDR3 DNA follows: TGTGCCAGCAGCCTAATGGCGAACACTGAAGCTTTCTTT.

This rearrangement joins TRBV5-1 to TRBJ2-1; D is perhaps TRBD1 (6 bases). The CDR3 consists of 15 residues. CDR1 and CDR2 from the germline V gene are SGHRS and YFSETQ. The ends were cut back, 3 bases at V and 5 bases at J, with 15 bases in the middle. The CDR3 protein is CASSSQGNRDNEQFF. For the CDR3, the DNA is TGCGCCAGCAGCTCCCAGGGGAACCGAGACAATGAGCAGTTCTTC.

The chain links TRBV28 to TRBJ2-4, with D perhaps matching TRBD2 (5 bases). The CDR3 contains 12 residues. Per the germline V gene, CDR1 is MDHEN and CDR2 is SYDVKM. Trimming removed 5 bases at V and 10 bases at J, with 12 bases between. The CDR3 loop reads CASSTSLGIQYF. Written as DNA, the CDR3 is TGTGCCAGCAGTACTAGTTTGGGGATTCAGTACTTC.

As regards this clone: Sequence at one end of the junction differs from germline and may be a read error. The rearrangement joins TRBV7-6 to TRBJ2-7, with D tentatively TRBD1 (5 bases). CDR1 SGHVS and CDR2 FNYEAQ come from the germline V gene. This CDR3 is 13 amino acids long. CDR3 in amino acids: CASSPRQLLSVFF. In nucleotides, the CDR3 is TGTGCCAGCAGCCCGCGACAGCTCTTATCCGTATTCTTC.

The rearrangement uses TRBV28 and TRBJ2-7; the D is unclear. Germline assignment: CDR1 MDHEN and CDR2 SYDVKM. The CDR3 is 13 residues long. Trimming took 2 bases from V and 4 from J, leaving 9 bases between them. CDR3 protein: CASSLVEPYEQYF. CDR3 nucleotide sequence: TGTGCCAGCAGTTTAGTAGAGCCATACGAGCAGTACTTC. Full variable domain (outside the CDR3, taken from reference TRBV28 and TRBJ2-7): DVKVTQSSRYLVKRTGEKVFLECVQDMDHENMFWYRQDPGLGLRLIYFSYDVKMKEKGDIPEGYSVSREKKERFSLILESASTNQTSMYLCASSLVEPYEQYFGPGTRLTVT.

The chain uses TRBV19 and TRBJ2-3, with unresolved D. Germline loops: CDR1 LNHDA, CDR2 SQIVND (reference sequence). V lost 1 base and J lost 9, with 14 bases in between. CDR3 size: 14 residues. As DNA, the CDR3 is TGTGCCAGTAGTATAGGGGCGACGACGGAGACGCAGTATTTT. This translates into CASSIGATTETQYF.

The V call is TRBV15, the J call TRBJ2-5; weak D call: TRBD2 (6 bases). Trimming cost V 9 bases and J 3 bases, with 17 bases left between them. The CDR3 is 14 residues long. From germline, CDR1 is LNHNV and CDR2 YYDKDF (reference sequence). The CDR3 DNA follows: TGTGCCACACAGGCAGCGGGCGCAAAAGAGACCCAGTACTTC. It translates to CATQAAGAKETQYF. Full variable domain (outside the CDR3, taken from reference TRBV15 and TRBJ2-5): DAMVIQNPRYQVTQFGKPVTLSCSQTLNHNVMYWYQQKSSQAPKLLFHYYDKDFNNEADTPDNFQSRRPNTSFCFLDIRSPGLGDTAMYLCATQAAGAKETQYFGPGTRLLVL.

This clone was detected only once. The rearrangement links TRBV6-1 to TRBJ1-2; 7 bases align to TRBD1. V lost 4 bases, J lost 11 bases, and 10 bases stayed unmatched. Looked up from germline, CDR1 is MNHNS and CDR2 is SASEGT. This CDR3 comprises 13 residues. The DNA for the CDR3 is TGTGCCAGCAGTGCGACAGGGACGTATTGGTACACCTTC. Residues: CASSATGTYWYTF.

This chain joins TRBV5-1 and TRBJ2-5, with TRBD1 as a possible D gene (5 bases). The CDR3 runs to 13 residues. V was shortened by 6 bases and J by 1 base, with 10 bases between the two germline ends. Looked up from germline, CDR1 is SGHRS and CDR2 is YFSETQ. The CDR3 loop reads CASKAGPQETQYF. CDR3 bases: TGCGCCAGCAAGGCAGGGCCCCAAGAGACCCAGTACTTC.

The rearrangement links TRBV5-1 to TRBJ2-3, with TRBD2 matching 8 bases. Losses at the gene ends were 1 base for V and 4 bases for J; bases not matched to a gene: 5. From germline, CDR1 is SGHRS and CDR2 YFSETQ. The length of the CDR3 is 15 residues. The CDR3 protein is CASSLPGLGSDTQYF. The CDR3 nucleotides are TGCGCCAGCAGCTTGCCGGGACTAGGGTCAGATACGCAGTATTTT.

This chain joins TRBV2 and TRBJ1-1, with TRBD1 as a possible D gene (5 bases). V was pared by 4 bases and J by 5 bases, with 17 bases between. This CDR3 has 15 residues. Looked up from germline, CDR1 is SNHLY and CDR2 is FYNNEI. The CDR3 DNA is TGTGCCAGCAGTGTCCGACAGACCAAGGGGACTGAAGCTTTCTTT. Translation gives CASSVRQTKGTEAFF.

This clone was detected a few times. This sequence joins TRBV5-5 and TRBJ1-1, with D unclear. Germline lookup yields CDR1 SGHKS and CDR2 YYEKEE (reference sequence). V was shortened by 6 bases and J by 0 bases, with 12 bases between the two germline ends. This CDR3 region has 14 residues. CDR3: CASTLEGMNTEAFF. DNA for the CDR3: TGTGCCAGCACCTTAGAAGGCATGAACACTGAAGCTTTCTTT. Filled out from reference TRBV5-5 and TRBJ1-1, the complete variable domain reads DAGVTQSPTHLIKTRGQQVTLRCSPISGHKSVSWYQQVLGQGPQFIFQYYEKEERGRGNFPDRFSARQFPNYSSELNVNALLLGDSALYLCASTLEGMNTEAFFGQGTRLTVV.

The J gene is TRBJ1-5, the V gene TRBV19; 8 bases match TRBD1. Germline values: CDR1 LNHDA, CDR2 SQIVND (reference sequence). The CDR3 runs to 17 residues. J lost 3 bases, V lost 3 bases, and 10 bases had no gene match. CDR3 in DNA: TGTGCCAGTAGTATCGAACTCGGGGGACAGGCCAATCAGCCCCAGCATTTT. It encodes CASSIELGGQANQPQHF.

The genes are TRBV19 and TRBJ1-3; D remains unclear. The CDR3 is made up of 14 amino acids. CDR1 and CDR2 (germline): LNHDA, SQIVND (reference sequence). V dropped 8 bases and J dropped 0 bases, with 11 bases sitting between them. The CDR3, as DNA: TGTGCCAGTGCAGACGGGCACTCTGGAAACACCATATATTTT. Protein product: CASADGHSGNTIYF.

This chain links TRBV4-2 with TRBJ2-1; TRBD2 matches at 7 bases. The CDR3 runs to 17 residues. Germline CDR1 and CDR2: LGHNA and YNFKEQ. After removal of 0 bases from V and 6 bases from J, the junction contained 11 bases not matched to a gene. For the CDR3, the DNA is TGTGCCAGCAGCCAAGATCCCCCGACTAGCTCGGGCAATGAGCAGTTCTTC. Protein product: CASSQDPPTSSGNEQFF.

The gene calls are TRBV10-1 and TRBJ2-1, with 13 positions matching TRBD2. The germline V gene has CDR1 WNHNN and CDR2 SYGVQD (reference sequence). This CDR3 is 20 amino acids long. V lost 0 bases to trimming and J lost 2 bases; unmatched junction nucleotides: 10. The CDR3 coding sequence is TGCGCCAGCAGTGAGTCGGCGGGACTAGCGGGGACAATTACCTACAATGAGCAGTTCTTC. Translation gives CASSESAGLAGTITYNEQFF.

This sequence joins TRBV28 and TRBJ2-1, with 8 positions matching TRBD2. CDR3 size: 14 residues. Germline CDR1 MDHEN, CDR2 SYDVKM. V lost 2 bases to trimming and J lost 9 bases; unmatched junction nucleotides: 6. The CDR3, as DNA: TGTGCCAGCAGTTTAACGGGAGGGCCACGTGAGCAGTTCTTC. Amino acid sequence: CASSLTGGPREQFF.

The chain combines TRBV30 with TRBJ2-3, with 8 bases that match TRBD2. J gave up 4 bases and V 5 bases, and 8 bases lay outside the gene matches. Germline CDR1 reads GTSNPN; CDR2 reads SVGIG (reference sequence). The CDR3 extends over 14 amino acids. The CDR3 bases are TGTGCCTGGGGACCGGGGGGGCCCCCAGATACGCAGTATTTT. Translation: CAWGPGGPPDTQYF.

V is TRBV5-1 and J is TRBJ1-1; D may be TRBD1 (6 bases). V was trimmed by 2 bases and J by 5 bases, leaving 16 bases between them. This CDR3 is built from 15 residues. Germline V gives CDR1 SGHRS, CDR2 YFSETQ. The CDR3 protein is CASSFEGPGTTEAFF. CDR3 coding DNA: TGCGCCAGCAGCTTTGAAGGTCCGGGGACAACTGAAGCTTTCTTT.

The V and J genes are TRBV19 and TRBJ2-2; TRBD2 might be the D (5 bases). This CDR3 has 15 residues. V was trimmed by 5 bases and J by 1 base, leaving 11 bases between them. The germline V gene encodes CDR1 LNHDA and CDR2 SQIVND (reference sequence). The CDR3 bases are TGTGCCAGTAGTCAAACTAGGATGAACACCGGGGAGCTGTTTTTT. Protein product: CASSQTRMNTGELFF.

The chain employs TRBV6-5 and TRBJ2-7; unclear D gene. CDR3 length: 15 amino acids. Germline CDR1 is MNHEY and CDR2 is SVGAGI. V lost 0 bases to trimming and J lost 3 bases, with 12 bases between them. CDR3 sequence reads: CASSYSTLKVYEQYF. The CDR3 nucleotides are TGTGCCAGCAGTTACTCGACCCTTAAAGTCTACGAGCAGTACTTC.

J is TRBJ2-1 and V is TRBV11-2; TRBD2 aligns across 15 bases. V gave up 5 bases and J gave up 9 bases; unmatched junction bases: 11. CDR1 SGHAT and CDR2 FQNNGV come from the germline V gene. The CDR3 length is 17 residues. The CDR3 protein is CASSHGLAGGPGTEQFF. As DNA, the CDR3 is TGTGCCAGCAGCCATGGACTAGCGGGAGGGCCTGGTACTGAGCAGTTCTTC.

The V call is TRBV6-1, the J call TRBJ2-1; D ambiguous. Germline CDR1 and CDR2: MNHNS and SASEGT. Trimming took off 2 bases at V and 10 bases at J, with 12 bases between the two ends. The CDR3 has 13 amino acids. The CDR3 region has the DNA TGTGCCAGCAGTGAACTCGGCGGACCCGAGCAGTTCTTC. This encodes CASSELGGPEQFF.

The chain recombines TRBV7-2 with TRBJ1-1, with a tentative D call TRBD1 (5 bases). The CDR3 runs to 14 residues. Trimming cost V 5 bases and J 8 bases, with 18 bases left between them. In germline, CDR1 is SGHTA, CDR2 FQGNSA. The CDR3 DNA reads as TGTGCCAGCAGCCCCTCCCCCGGGACTCCCGAAGCTTTCTTT. Residues: CASSPSPGTPEAFF.